The clone carrying this TCR beta chain was seen more than once but under ten times. The method was immunoSEQ multiplex PCR; TCRdb's version includes in-frame clones alone and lacks a portion of them. The sample carries roughly 340,000 clones, about 87% recorded once. The sample comes from a study of blood T cell repertoires in COVID-19. The ends were cut back, 2 bases at V and 7 bases at J, with 18 bases in the middle. This CDR3 region has 16 residues. Germline CDR1 reads MNHNS; CDR2 reads SASEGT. Sequencing was done on a sample of PBMCs or T cells enriched from blood (not recorded which). The origin of this receptor is a man between 40 and 49 years old in a cohort exposed to, infected with or recovered from COVID-19 (not recorded which). This chain connects TRBV6-1 to TRBJ2-1, with a possible D match to TRBD2 (6 bases). CDR3 nucleotide sequence: TGTGCCAGCAGTGAACCGGGACTCCCTCTAAATAATGAGCAGTTCTTC. This sequence encodes CASSEPGLPLNNEQFF.